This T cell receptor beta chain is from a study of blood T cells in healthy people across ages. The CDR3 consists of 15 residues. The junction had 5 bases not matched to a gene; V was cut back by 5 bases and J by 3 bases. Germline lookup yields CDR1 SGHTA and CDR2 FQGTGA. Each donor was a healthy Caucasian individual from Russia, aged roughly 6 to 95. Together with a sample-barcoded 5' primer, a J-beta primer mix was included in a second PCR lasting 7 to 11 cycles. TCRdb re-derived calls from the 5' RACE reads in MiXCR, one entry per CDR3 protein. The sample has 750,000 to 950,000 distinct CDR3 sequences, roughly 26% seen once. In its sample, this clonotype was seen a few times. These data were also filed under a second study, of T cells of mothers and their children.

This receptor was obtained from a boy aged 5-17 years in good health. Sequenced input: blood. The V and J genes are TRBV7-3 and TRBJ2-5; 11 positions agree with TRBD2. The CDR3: CASSHGSGGEETQYF. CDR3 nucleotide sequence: TGTGCCAGCAGCCATGGTAGCGGGGGGGAAGAGACCCAGTACTTC.